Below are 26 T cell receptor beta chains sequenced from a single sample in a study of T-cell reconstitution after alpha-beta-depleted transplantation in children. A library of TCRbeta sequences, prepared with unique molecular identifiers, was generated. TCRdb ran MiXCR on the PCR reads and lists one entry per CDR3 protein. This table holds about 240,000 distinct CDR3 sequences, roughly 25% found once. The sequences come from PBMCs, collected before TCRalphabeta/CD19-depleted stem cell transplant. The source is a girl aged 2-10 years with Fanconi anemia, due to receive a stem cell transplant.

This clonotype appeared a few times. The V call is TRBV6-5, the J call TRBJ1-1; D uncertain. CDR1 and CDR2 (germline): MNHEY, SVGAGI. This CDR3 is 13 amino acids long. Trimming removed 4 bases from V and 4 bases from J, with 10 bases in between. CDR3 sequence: CASSWGVGTEAFF. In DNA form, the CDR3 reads TGTGCCAGCAGTTGGGGAGTGGGCACTGAAGCTTTCTTT.

As DNA, the CDR3 is TGCGCCAGCAGCTTGGGACTAGCGGGAGGGCTCGCCTACAATGAGCAGTTCTTC. As protein: CASSLGLAGGLAYNEQFF. This chain links TRBV5-1 with TRBJ2-1; TRBD2 matches 14 bases. V lost 0 bases, J lost 2 bases, and 4 bases stayed unmatched. CDR1 and CDR2 from the germline V gene are SGHRS and YFSETQ. This CDR3 region has 18 residues.

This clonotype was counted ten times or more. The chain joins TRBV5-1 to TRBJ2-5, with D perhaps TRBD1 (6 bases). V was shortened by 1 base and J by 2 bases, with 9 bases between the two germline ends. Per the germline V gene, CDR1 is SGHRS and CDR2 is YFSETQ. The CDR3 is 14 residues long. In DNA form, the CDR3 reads TGCGCCAGCAGCTTGCTGAGGGGGCAAGAGACCCAGTACTTC. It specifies CASSLLRGQETQYF. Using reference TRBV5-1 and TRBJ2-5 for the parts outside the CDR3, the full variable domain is KAGVTQTPRYLIKTRGQQVTLSCSPISGHRSVSWYQQTPGQGLQFLFEYFSETQRNKGNFPGRFSGRQFSNSRSEMNVSTLELGDSALYLCASSLLRGQETQYFGPGTRLLVL.

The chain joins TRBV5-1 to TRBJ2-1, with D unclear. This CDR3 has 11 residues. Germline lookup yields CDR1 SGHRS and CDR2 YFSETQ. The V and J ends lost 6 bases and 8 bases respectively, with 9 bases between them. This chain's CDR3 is CASKIGYEQFF. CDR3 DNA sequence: TGCGCCAGCAAAATAGGGTATGAGCAGTTCTTC.

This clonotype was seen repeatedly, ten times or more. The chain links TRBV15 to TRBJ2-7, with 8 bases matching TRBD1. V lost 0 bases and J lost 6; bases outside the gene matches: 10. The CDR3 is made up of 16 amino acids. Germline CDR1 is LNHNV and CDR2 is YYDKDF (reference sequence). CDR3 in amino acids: CATSRDQGTGGSEQYF. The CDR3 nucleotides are TGTGCCACCAGCAGAGATCAGGGCACAGGGGGAAGCGAGCAGTACTTC.

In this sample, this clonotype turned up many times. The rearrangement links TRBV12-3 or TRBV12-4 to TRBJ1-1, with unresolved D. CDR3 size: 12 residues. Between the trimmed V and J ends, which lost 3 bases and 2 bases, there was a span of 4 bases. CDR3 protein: CASSFRNTEAFF. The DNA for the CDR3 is TGTGCCAGCAGTTTTCGTAACACTGAAGCTTTCTTT.

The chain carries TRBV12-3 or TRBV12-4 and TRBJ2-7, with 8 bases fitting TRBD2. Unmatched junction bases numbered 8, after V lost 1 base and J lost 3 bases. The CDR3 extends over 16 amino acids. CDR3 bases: TGTGCCAGCAGTTTAGGTTTAGTGACTAGCGTCTACGAGCAGTACTTC. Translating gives CASSLGLVTSVYEQYF.

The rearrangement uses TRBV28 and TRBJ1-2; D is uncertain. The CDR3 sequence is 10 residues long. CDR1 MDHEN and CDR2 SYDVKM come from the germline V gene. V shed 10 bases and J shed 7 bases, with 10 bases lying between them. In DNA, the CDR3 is TGTGCCACCCATAAAGGTGGCTACACCTTC. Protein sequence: CATHKGGYTF.

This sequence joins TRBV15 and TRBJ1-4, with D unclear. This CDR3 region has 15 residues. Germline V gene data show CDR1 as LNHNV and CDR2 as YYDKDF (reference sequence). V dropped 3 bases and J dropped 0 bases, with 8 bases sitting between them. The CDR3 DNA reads TGTGCCACCAGCAGCGGAGGGTCAACTAATGAAAAACTGTTTTTT. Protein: CATSSGGSTNEKLFF.

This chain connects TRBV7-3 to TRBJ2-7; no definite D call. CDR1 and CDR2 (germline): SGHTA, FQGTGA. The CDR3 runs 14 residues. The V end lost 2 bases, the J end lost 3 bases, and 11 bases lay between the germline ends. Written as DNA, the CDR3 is TGTGCCAGCAGCTTAGGGCCAGGAGACTACGAGCAGTACTTC. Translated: CASSLGPGDYEQYF.

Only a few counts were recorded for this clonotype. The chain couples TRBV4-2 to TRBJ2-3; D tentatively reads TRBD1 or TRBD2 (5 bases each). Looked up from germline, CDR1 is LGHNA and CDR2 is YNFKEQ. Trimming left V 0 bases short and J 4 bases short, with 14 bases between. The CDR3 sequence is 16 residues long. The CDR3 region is CASSQDQRGAPDTQYF. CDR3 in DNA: TGTGCCAGCAGCCAAGATCAACGAGGGGCCCCAGATACGCAGTATTTT.

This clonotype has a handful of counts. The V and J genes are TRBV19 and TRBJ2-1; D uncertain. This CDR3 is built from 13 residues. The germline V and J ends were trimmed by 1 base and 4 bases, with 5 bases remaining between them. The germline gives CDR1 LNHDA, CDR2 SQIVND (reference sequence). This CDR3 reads CASSIGQYNEQFF. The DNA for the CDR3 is TGTGCCAGTAGTATAGGGCAGTACAATGAGCAGTTCTTC.

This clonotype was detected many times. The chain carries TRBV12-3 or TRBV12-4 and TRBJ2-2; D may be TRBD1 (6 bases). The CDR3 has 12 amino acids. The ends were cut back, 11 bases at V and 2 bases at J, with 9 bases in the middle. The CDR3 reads CALQGNTGELFF. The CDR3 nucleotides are TGTGCCTTACAGGGTAACACCGGGGAGCTGTTTTTT.

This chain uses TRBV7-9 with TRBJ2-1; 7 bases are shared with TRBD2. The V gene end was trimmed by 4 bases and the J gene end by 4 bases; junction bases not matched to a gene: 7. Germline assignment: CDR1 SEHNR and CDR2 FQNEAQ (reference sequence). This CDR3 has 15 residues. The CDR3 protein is CASSWVLAEYNEQFF. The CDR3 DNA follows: TGTGCCAGCAGCTGGGTCCTAGCGGAGTACAATGAGCAGTTCTTC.

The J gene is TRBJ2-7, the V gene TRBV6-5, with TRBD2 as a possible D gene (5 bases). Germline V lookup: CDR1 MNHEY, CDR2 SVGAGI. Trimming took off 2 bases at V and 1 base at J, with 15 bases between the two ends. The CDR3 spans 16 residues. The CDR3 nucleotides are TGTGCCAGCAGTTACCTCGGAGGACCGGAATCCTACGAGCAGTACTTC. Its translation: CASSYLGGPESYEQYF.

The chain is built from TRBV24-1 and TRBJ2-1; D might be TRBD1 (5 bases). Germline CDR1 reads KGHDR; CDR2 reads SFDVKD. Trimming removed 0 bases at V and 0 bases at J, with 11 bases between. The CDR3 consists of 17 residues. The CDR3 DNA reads TGTGCCACCAGTGATTTGGGTGGGGCGAGCTCCTACAATGAGCAGTTCTTC. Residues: CATSDLGGASSYNEQFF.

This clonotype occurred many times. The DNA for the CDR3 is TGCAGCGTTGAGATGGGCCAGTGGGGAGAGACCCAGTACTTC. Translated: CSVEMGQWGETQYF. The rearrangement joins TRBV29-1 to TRBJ2-5; no clear D. V lost 3 bases and J lost 4, with 15 bases in between. The CDR3 is 14 amino acids. Germline V gene lookup returns CDR1 SQVTM and CDR2 ANQGSEA. The complete variable domain, with remaining parts taken from reference TRBV29-1 and TRBJ2-5, reads SAVISQKPSRDICQRGTSLTIQCQVDSQVTMMFWYRQQPGQSLTLIATANQGSEATYESGFVIDKFPISRPNLTFSTLTVSNMSPEDSSIYLCSVEMGQWGETQYFGPGTRLLVL.

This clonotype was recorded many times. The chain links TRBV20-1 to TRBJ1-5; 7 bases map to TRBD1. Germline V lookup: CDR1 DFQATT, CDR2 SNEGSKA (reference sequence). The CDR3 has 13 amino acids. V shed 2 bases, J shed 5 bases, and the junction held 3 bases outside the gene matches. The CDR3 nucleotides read TGCAGTGCTAGACCAACAGGGGATCAGCCCCAGCATTTT. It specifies CSARPTGDQPQHF.

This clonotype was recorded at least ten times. CDR3 loop: CASRLQGYEQYF. The CDR3, as DNA: TGTGCCAGCAGGCTTCAGGGGTACGAGCAGTACTTC. V is TRBV6-1 and J is TRBJ2-7; the D gene is possibly TRBD1 (6 bases). The CDR3 extends over 12 amino acids. Trimming took 6 bases from V and 4 from J, leaving 10 bases between them. The germline V gene encodes CDR1 MNHNS and CDR2 SASEGT.

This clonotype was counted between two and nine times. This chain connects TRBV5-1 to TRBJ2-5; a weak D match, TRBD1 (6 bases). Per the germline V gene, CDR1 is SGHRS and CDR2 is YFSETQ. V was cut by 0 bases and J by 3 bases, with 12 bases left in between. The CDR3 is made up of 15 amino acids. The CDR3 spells CASSLAGQFEETQYF. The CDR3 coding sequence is TGCGCCAGCAGCTTGGCCGGACAGTTTGAAGAGACCCAGTACTTC.

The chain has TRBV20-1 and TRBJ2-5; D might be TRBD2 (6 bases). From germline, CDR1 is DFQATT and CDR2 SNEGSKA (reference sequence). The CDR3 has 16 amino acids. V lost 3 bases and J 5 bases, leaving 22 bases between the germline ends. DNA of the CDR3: TGCAGTGCTAGCCCAGTTCTGGGGGGAGGTGAGGAGACCCAGTACTTC. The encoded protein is CSASPVLGGGEETQYF.

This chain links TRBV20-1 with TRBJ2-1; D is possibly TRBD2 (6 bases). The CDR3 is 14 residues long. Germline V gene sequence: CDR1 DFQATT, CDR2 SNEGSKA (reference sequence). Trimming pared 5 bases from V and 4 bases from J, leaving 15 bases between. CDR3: CSAPGLGYYNEQFF. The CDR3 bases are TGCAGTGCTCCGGGACTCGGGTATTACAATGAGCAGTTCTTC.

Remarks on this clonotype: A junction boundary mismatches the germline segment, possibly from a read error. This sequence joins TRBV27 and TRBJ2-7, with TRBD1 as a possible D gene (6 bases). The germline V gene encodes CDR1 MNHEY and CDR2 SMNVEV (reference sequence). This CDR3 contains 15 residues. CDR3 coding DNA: TGTGCCGGCAGTTTATTAGCGAACGACAGGTACGAGCAGTACTTC. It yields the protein CAGSLLANDRYEQYF.

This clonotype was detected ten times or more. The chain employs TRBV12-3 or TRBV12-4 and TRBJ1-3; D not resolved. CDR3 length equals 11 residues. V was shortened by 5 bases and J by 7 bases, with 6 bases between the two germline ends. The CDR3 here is CASSLLNTIYF. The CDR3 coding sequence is TGTGCCAGCAGTCTCTTGAACACCATATATTTT.

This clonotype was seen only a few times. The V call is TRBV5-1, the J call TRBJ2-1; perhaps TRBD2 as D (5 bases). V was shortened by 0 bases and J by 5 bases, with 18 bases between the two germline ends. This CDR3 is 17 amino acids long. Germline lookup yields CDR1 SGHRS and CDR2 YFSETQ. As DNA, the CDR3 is TGCGCCAGCAGCTTGGGACACAGTGGCGGGTACAACAATGAGCAGTTCTTC. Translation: CASSLGHSGGYNNEQFF.

The CDR3 nucleotides read TGTGCCAGCAGTTCTTACATCCTCGCCGACAGGGCAACCTACAATGAGCAGTTCTTC. As protein: CASSSYILADRATYNEQFF. The V call is TRBV28, the J call TRBJ2-1; 7 bases agree with TRBD1. The germline V gene has CDR1 MDHEN and CDR2 SYDVKM. The CDR3 covers 19 residues. The V gene end was trimmed by 4 bases and the J gene end by 2 bases; junction bases not matched to a gene: 17. The full variable domain, completed using reference TRBV28 and TRBJ2-1, is DVKVTQSSRYLVKRTGEKVFLECVQDMDHENMFWYRQDPGLGLRLIYFSYDVKMKEKGDIPEGYSVSREKKERFSLILESASTNQTSMYLCASSSYILADRATYNEQFFGPGTRLTVL.